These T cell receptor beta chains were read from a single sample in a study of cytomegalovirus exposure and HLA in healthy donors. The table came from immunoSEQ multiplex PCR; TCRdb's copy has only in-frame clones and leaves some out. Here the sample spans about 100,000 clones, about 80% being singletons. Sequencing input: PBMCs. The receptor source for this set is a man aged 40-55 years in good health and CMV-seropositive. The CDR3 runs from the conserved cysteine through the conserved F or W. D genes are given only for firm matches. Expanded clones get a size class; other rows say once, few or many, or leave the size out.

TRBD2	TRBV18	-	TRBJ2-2	CASSPPGLAGAGELFF	TGTGCCAGCTCACCACCGGGACTAGCGGGAGCCGGGGAGCTGTTTTTT
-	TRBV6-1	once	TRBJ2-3	CATSFEGGVADTQYF	TGTGCCACCTCGTTCGAAGGGGGGGTAGCAGATACGCAGTATTTT
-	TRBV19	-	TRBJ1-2	CASSITQGGHGYTF	TGTGCCAGTAGTATTACACAGGGAGGGCATGGCTACACCTTC
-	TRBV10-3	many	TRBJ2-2	CAISESAVRGAGELFF	TGTGCCATCAGTGAGTCGGCGGTCAGGGGGGCCGGGGAGCTGTTTTTT
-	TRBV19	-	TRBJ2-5	CASLGLAEETQYF	TGTGCCAGTCTCGGGCTAGCTGAAGAGACCCAGTACTTC
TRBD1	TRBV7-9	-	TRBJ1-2	CASSLARTGGAGYGYTF	TGTGCCAGCAGCTTAGCCCGGACAGGGGGCGCGGGCTATGGCTACACCTTC
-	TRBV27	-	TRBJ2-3	CASALGGPDTQYF	TGTGCCTCAGCATTGGGGGGTCCAGATACGCAGTATTTT
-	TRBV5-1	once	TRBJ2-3	CASSQGLTDTQYF	TGCGCCAGCAGCCAGGGTTTGACAGATACGCAGTATTTT
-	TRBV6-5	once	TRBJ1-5	CASSLGTHSNQPQHF	TGTGCCAGCAGCCTTGGGACACATAGCAATCAGCCCCAGCATTTT
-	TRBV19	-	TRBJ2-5	CASSIGSPGTQYF	TGTGCCAGTAGTATTGGCAGTCCTGGGACCCAGTACTTC
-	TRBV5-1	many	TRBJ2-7	CASSSSYEQYF	TGCGCCAGCAGCTCTTCCTACGAGCAGTACTTC
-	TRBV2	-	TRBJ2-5	CASKSMSGSQETQYF	TGTGCCAGCAAGTCGATGAGCGGATCTCAAGAGACCCAGTACTTC
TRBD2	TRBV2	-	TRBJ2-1	CASSLAGGPIEQFF	TGTGCCAGCAGCCTAGCGGGGGGGCCGATTGAGCAGTTCTTC
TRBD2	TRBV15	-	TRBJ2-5	CATKGLAGFQETQYF	TGTGCCACCAAAGGACTAGCGGGGTTCCAAGAGACCCAGTACTTC
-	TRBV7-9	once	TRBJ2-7	CASSNRDITVHEQYF	TGTGCCAGCAGCAACCGGGACATCACGGTCCACGAGCAGTACTTC
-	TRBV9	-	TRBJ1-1	CASSAPKGGGVGTEAFF	TGTGCCAGCAGCGCCCCCAAAGGGGGGGGAGTAGGGACTGAAGCTTTCTTT
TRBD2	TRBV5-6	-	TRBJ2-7	CASSWEISGGYYEQYF	TGTGCCAGCAGCTGGGAGATTAGCGGGGGCTACTACGAGCAGTACTTC
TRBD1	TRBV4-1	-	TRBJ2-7	CASSPGPGGSYEQYF	TGCGCCAGCAGCCCGGGGCCAGGGGGCTCCTACGAGCAGTACTTC
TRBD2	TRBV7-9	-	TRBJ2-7	CASSPSGGVSYEQYF	TGTGCCAGCAGCCCAAGCGGGGGCGTCTCCTACGAGCAGTACTTC
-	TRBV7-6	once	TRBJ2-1	CASDTLSSYNEQFF	TGTGCCAGCGACACCCTGAGCTCCTACAATGAGCAGTTCTTC
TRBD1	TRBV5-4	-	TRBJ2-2	CASSWLTGDYTGELFF	TGTGCCAGCAGCTGGTTGACAGGGGATTACACCGGGGAGCTGTTTTTT
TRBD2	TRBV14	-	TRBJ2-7	CASSQGRERSGRDHEQYF	TGTGCCAGCAGCCAAGGAAGGGAAAGGAGCGGGAGGGACCACGAGCAGTACTTC